This is a list of T cell receptor beta chains from one sample in a study of OX40 agonist ivuxolimab in advanced cancers. The protocol was immunoSEQ multiplex PCR, while the TCRdb copy is restricted to in-frame clones and leaves out a portion. Of tens of thousands of clones listed, about 89% are singletons. This sample comprised CD4+ or CD8+ T cells sorted from blood, obtained in a trial of the OX40 agonist ivuxolimab. These receptors were collected from an adult with an advanced solid tumor such as melanoma, head and neck, liver or kidney cancer. The CDR3 runs from the conserved cysteine through the conserved F or W. D genes are given only for firm matches. Not every row has a clone size; where given, it reads once, few, many or a size class.

CDR3 length: 15
J gene: TRBJ2-6
V gene: TRBV5-1
D gene: .
clone size: .
CDR3 DNA: TGCGCCAGCAGCTCCGAGTTAGACGGGGCCAACGTCCTGACTTTC
CDR3 protein: CASSSELDGANVLTF

CDR3 length: 15
J gene: TRBJ1-6
V gene: TRBV2
D gene: TRBD1
clone size: few
CDR3 DNA: TGTGCCAGCAGGCCCCGGGACAGCGCTAATTCACCCCTCCACTTT
CDR3 protein: CASRPRDSANSPLHF

CDR3 length: 15
J gene: TRBJ2-1
V gene: TRBV9
D gene: .
clone size: .
CDR3 DNA: TGTGCCAGCCGCCGCGACGGGCAAAACAGCAATGAGCAGTTCTTC
CDR3 protein: CASRRDGQNSNEQFF

CDR3 length: 13
J gene: TRBJ2-7
V gene: TRBV6-5
D gene: .
clone size: few
CDR3 DNA: TGTGCCAGCTGGGGGGAACTTTCCTACGAGCAGTACTTC
CDR3 protein: CASWGELSYEQYF

CDR3 length: 15
J gene: TRBJ2-2
V gene: TRBV12-5
D gene: .
clone size: .
CDR3 DNA: TGTGCTAGTGGTGGGCAGGACGCGAACACCGGGGAGCTGTTTTTT
CDR3 protein: CASGGQDANTGELFF

CDR3 length: 15
J gene: TRBJ2-3
V gene: TRBV6-5
D gene: .
clone size: .
CDR3 DNA: TGTGCCAGCAGTTACCTCACAGGGAGCACAGATACGCAGTATTTT
CDR3 protein: CASSYLTGSTDTQYF

CDR3 length: 16
J gene: TRBJ2-3
V gene: TRBV5-4
D gene: .
clone size: .
CDR3 DNA: TGTGCCAGCAGCCTACTCCAGGGTGGTCGCGCAGATACGCAGTATTTT
CDR3 protein: CASSLLQGGRADTQYF

CDR3 length: 16
J gene: TRBJ2-7
V gene: TRBV5-1
D gene: TRBD2
clone size: .
CDR3 DNA: TGCGCCAGCAGCTTGGAAGGGACTAGCGGGGTCTACGAGCAGTACTTC
CDR3 protein: CASSLEGTSGVYEQYF

CDR3 length: 15
J gene: TRBJ1-4
V gene: TRBV7-2
D gene: .
clone size: .
CDR3 DNA: TGTGCCAGCAGCTTAGCGCTGACGGATAATGAAAAACTGTTTTTT
CDR3 protein: CASSLALTDNEKLFF

CDR3 length: 15
J gene: TRBJ2-1
V gene: TRBV7-3
D gene: .
clone size: once
CDR3 DNA: TGTGCCAGCAGCCAAAAAAGGGGACCTGGGGATGAGCAGTTCTTC
CDR3 protein: CASSQKRGPGDEQFF

CDR3 length: 17
J gene: TRBJ1-1
V gene: TRBV18
D gene: TRBD1
clone size: .
CDR3 DNA: TGTGCCAGCTCGTCCACTGCTGGGACAGGGTTGAACACTGAAGCTTTCTTT
CDR3 protein: CASSSTAGTGLNTEAFF

CDR3 length: 13
J gene: TRBJ1-4
V gene: TRBV19
D gene: .
clone size: .
CDR3 DNA: TGTGCCAGTAATTCGGACAGCAATGAAAAACTGTTTTTT
CDR3 protein: CASNSDSNEKLFF

CDR3 length: 14
J gene: TRBJ2-2
V gene: TRBV6-1
D gene: TRBD1
clone size: .
CDR3 DNA: TGTGCCGGTGGACAGGGGCACTACACCGGGGAGCTGTTTTTT
CDR3 protein: CAGGQGHYTGELFF

CDR3 length: 10
J gene: TRBJ1-3
V gene: TRBV25-1
D gene: .
clone size: few
CDR3 DNA: TGTGCCAGCATTGGAAACACCATATATTTT
CDR3 protein: CASIGNTIYF

CDR3 length: 17
J gene: TRBJ2-7
V gene: TRBV5-1
D gene: TRBD2
clone size: .
CDR3 DNA: TGCGCCAGCAGCTTGGGGCTAGCGGGGGTCACCTCCTACGAGCAGTACTTC
CDR3 protein: CASSLGLAGVTSYEQYF

CDR3 length: 16
J gene: TRBJ2-1
V gene: TRBV7-8
D gene: TRBD2
clone size: .
CDR3 DNA: TGTGCCAGCAGCTTACCGGGACTAGTGGGCTACAATGAGCAGTTCTTC
CDR3 protein: CASSLPGLVGYNEQFF

CDR3 length: 14
J gene: TRBJ1-5
V gene: TRBV6-1
D gene: .
clone size: once
CDR3 DNA: TGTGCCAGCAGGGGGACCCTCCGGTATCAGCCCCAGCATTTT
CDR3 protein: CASRGTLRYQPQHF

CDR3 length: 12
J gene: TRBJ1-2
V gene: TRBV28
D gene: .
clone size: few
CDR3 DNA: TGTGCCAGCAGTCCTAGAGCTGATGGCTACACCTTC
CDR3 protein: CASSPRADGYTF

CDR3 length: 15
J gene: TRBJ2-1
V gene: TRBV5-1
D gene: TRBD1
clone size: .
CDR3 DNA: TGCGCCAGCAGCCCGGGACAGAATTCTTACAATGAGCAGTTCTTC
CDR3 protein: CASSPGQNSYNEQFF

CDR3 length: 16
J gene: TRBJ2-3
V gene: TRBV5-1
D gene: TRBD2
clone size: .
CDR3 DNA: TGCGCCAGCAAGGGCGGGGGATCTACTAGCACAGATACGCAGTATTTT
CDR3 protein: CASKGGGSTSTDTQYF

CDR3 length: 16
J gene: TRBJ1-3
V gene: TRBV7-4
D gene: .
clone size: .
CDR3 DNA: TGTGCCAGCAGCTTAGAGGTGATTTGCCTGGTAGGCACCATATATTTT
CDR3 protein: CASSLEVICLVGTIYF

CDR3 length: 14
J gene: TRBJ2-5
V gene: TRBV19
D gene: .
clone size: .
CDR3 DNA: TGTGCCAGTAGTATTTCACTAACGGCGGAGACCCAGTACTTC
CDR3 protein: CASSISLTAETQYF

CDR3 length: 13
J gene: TRBJ1-2
V gene: TRBV30
D gene: TRBD1
clone size: .
CDR3 DNA: TGTGCCTGGTCACTAGGGGGCGCGGATGGCTACACCTTC
CDR3 protein: CAWSLGGADGYTF

CDR3 length: 15
J gene: TRBJ2-1
V gene: TRBV7-9
D gene: .
clone size: .
CDR3 DNA: TGTGCCAGCAGCTTAAGAGATAACCCCTACAATGAGCAGTTCTTC
CDR3 protein: CASSLRDNPYNEQFF

CDR3 length: 16
J gene: TRBJ1-1
V gene: TRBV9
D gene: TRBD1
clone size: few
CDR3 DNA: TGTGCCAGCAGCCCTAGTTACAGGGGTCAGAACACTGAAGCTTTCTTT
CDR3 protein: CASSPSYRGQNTEAFF

CDR3 length: 13
J gene: TRBJ1-5
V gene: TRBV6-5
D gene: .
clone size: .
CDR3 DNA: TGTGCCAGCAGTGAGACGGACCAGGAGCCCCAGCATTTT
CDR3 protein: CASSETDQEPQHF

CDR3 length: 15
J gene: TRBJ2-1
V gene: TRBV9
D gene: TRBD2
clone size: .
CDR3 DNA: TGTGCCAGCACCCGGGAGGTTTTTAGTGAGGCTGAGCAGTTCTTC
CDR3 protein: CASTREVFSEAEQFF

CDR3 length: 15
J gene: TRBJ2-2
V gene: TRBV2
D gene: TRBD1
clone size: .
CDR3 DNA: TGTGCCAGCAGTGCGGACAGGGGAGGCACCGGGGAGCTGTTTTTT
CDR3 protein: CASSADRGGTGELFF

CDR3 length: 12
J gene: TRBJ1-6
V gene: TRBV4-1
D gene: .
clone size: .
CDR3 DNA: TGCGCCAGCAGCCAATACGATTCACCCCTCCACTTT
CDR3 protein: CASSQYDSPLHF

CDR3 length: 12
J gene: TRBJ1-1
V gene: TRBV28
D gene: .
clone size: .
CDR3 DNA: TGTGCCAGCAGTTTACCGACGGACCCCCTTTTCTTT
CDR3 protein: CASSLPTDPLFF

CDR3 length: 15
J gene: TRBJ2-7
V gene: TRBV10-2
D gene: TRBD1
clone size: .
CDR3 DNA: TGCGCCAGCAGTGAGTCCGGGACAGGAGGCCTCGAGCAGTACTTC
CDR3 protein: CASSESGTGGLEQYF

CDR3 length: 15
J gene: TRBJ2-7
V gene: TRBV7-8
D gene: TRBD1
clone size: .
CDR3 DNA: TGTGCCAGCAGCTTATGGACAGGGGACCCCTACGAGCAGTACTTC
CDR3 protein: CASSLWTGDPYEQYF

CDR3 length: 14
J gene: TRBJ2-7
V gene: TRBV11-2
D gene: .
clone size: .
CDR3 DNA: TGTGCCAGCAGCTTATCAGTTGGGTCCTACGAGCAGTACTTC
CDR3 protein: CASSLSVGSYEQYF

CDR3 length: 17
J gene: TRBJ1-1
V gene: TRBV6-1
D gene: .
clone size: .
CDR3 DNA: TGTGCCAGCAGTGAGTTCGGGGGAAGGCATGCGAACACTGAAGCTTTCTTT
CDR3 protein: CASSEFGGRHANTEAFF

CDR3 length: 14
J gene: TRBJ2-7
V gene: TRBV14
D gene: .
clone size: .
CDR3 DNA: TGTGCCAGCAGCCAATGGGGGGATGGGTTCGAGCAGTACTTC
CDR3 protein: CASSQWGDGFEQYF

CDR3 length: 17
J gene: TRBJ2-2
V gene: TRBV19
D gene: .
clone size: .
CDR3 DNA: TGTGCCAGTAGTATTTTGGTTGGGGGTCTGTACGCCGGGGAGCTGTTTTTT
CDR3 protein: CASSILVGGLYAGELFF

CDR3 length: 15
J gene: TRBJ2-3
V gene: TRBV7-3
D gene: TRBD1
clone size: .
CDR3 DNA: TGTGCCAGCAGCTTAACGTTACAGGGGGCAGATACGCAGTATTTT
CDR3 protein: CASSLTLQGADTQYF

CDR3 length: 15
J gene: TRBJ2-2
V gene: TRBV6-1
D gene: .
clone size: .
CDR3 DNA: TGTGCCAGCAGAGGGACGCAAGCGAACACCGGGGAGCTGTTTTTT
CDR3 protein: CASRGTQANTGELFF

CDR3 length: 15
J gene: TRBJ2-3
V gene: TRBV7-8
D gene: TRBD2
clone size: .
CDR3 DNA: TGTGCCAGCAGCTTGCTAGCGGGATGGGGAGATACGCAGTATTTT
CDR3 protein: CASSLLAGWGDTQYF

CDR3 length: 15
J gene: TRBJ1-2
V gene: TRBV7-8
D gene: .
clone size: .
CDR3 DNA: TGTGCCAGCAGCTTATTCGTCGCTGCCCCCTATGGCTACACCTTC
CDR3 protein: CASSLFVAAPYGYTF

CDR3 length: 14
J gene: TRBJ2-7
V gene: TRBV7-9
D gene: .
clone size: .
CDR3 DNA: TGTGCCAGCAGCTTAGGCCCAGGGGACTACGAGCAGTACTTC
CDR3 protein: CASSLGPGDYEQYF

CDR3 length: 12
J gene: TRBJ1-2
V gene: TRBV30
D gene: .
clone size: .
CDR3 DNA: TGTGCCTCCGACCCCAGCCCGGGCGGCTACACCTTC
CDR3 protein: CASDPSPGGYTF

CDR3 length: 15
J gene: TRBJ1-1
V gene: TRBV10-3
D gene: TRBD1
clone size: .
CDR3 DNA: TGTGCCATCAGTGAGGGGACAGCCTTGAACACTGAAGCTTTCTTT
CDR3 protein: CAISEGTALNTEAFF

CDR3 length: 13
J gene: TRBJ1-1
V gene: TRBV18
D gene: TRBD1
clone size: .
CDR3 DNA: TGTGCCACCAACAGGGACAGGAACACTGAAGCTTTCTTT
CDR3 protein: CATNRDRNTEAFF